The text below deals with one TCR beta chain. Its antigen is still unknown. The PCR made use of 60 Vbeta and 13 Jbeta primers. TCRdb keeps only in-frame clones here, not all; method: immunoSEQ multiplex PCR. The sample includes 110,000 or so clones, 74% of them seen just once. Looked up from germline, CDR1 is MGHRA and CDR2 is YSYEKL. The CDR3 spans 13 residues. Trimming removed 1 base at V and 4 bases at J, with 7 bases between. The data were obtained in a study of cytomegalovirus exposure and HLA in healthy donors. Study summary: HLA-typed donors were the source of around 87 million unique TCRs, which an early data release held. Study outcomes and limitations: Later work found most CMV-associated TCR beta chains apparently HLA-restricted. The authors enumerated over 150 TCR beta chains as linked to cytomegalovirus.

Donors likely had unrecorded immune exposures despite being nominally healthy when sampled. This TCR came from a woman aged 40 to 50 in good health and CMV-seropositive. The V call is TRBV4-1, the J call TRBJ1-2; D gene ambiguous. Material: PBMCs. The CDR3 DNA reads as TGCGCCAGCAGCCAAGGGTGGAGCTATGGCTACACCTTC. Protein: CASSQGWSYGYTF.